Each of the 10 T cell receptor beta chains below was sequenced from the same sample in a study of Ad26.COV2.S vaccination and SARS-CoV-2 variants. Treatment defined: roughly 19 received Ad26.COV2.S at low or high dose, single or two shots; roughly 5 received placebo; per-sample allocation not given. Collection of the samples took place on day 63 after the first injection of vaccine or placebo. Data came from immunoSEQ multiplex PCR; TCRdb stores just in-frame clones and leaves some out. The sample lists about 440,000 clones; roughly 88% were seen once. Sequenced material: peripheral blood, taken in a trial of Ad26.COV2.S vaccine versus placebo. The receptors here all came from a person between 18 and 59 years old who received the Ad26.COV2.S COVID-19 vaccine or a placebo.

The chain links TRBV6-5 to TRBJ1-6; D is unclear. V was trimmed by 2 bases and J by 8 bases, leaving 7 bases between them. Germline loops: CDR1 MNHEY, CDR2 SVGAGI. CDR3 length: 13 residues. The DNA of the CDR3 is TGTGCCAGCAGTTACAAAAGGGATTCACCCCTCCACTTT. It yields the protein CASSYKRDSPLHF.

This clone was detected a few times. V usage is TRBV12-2 and J usage is TRBJ2-5; TRBD2 is taken as the D call from the table, unchecked against the DNA. TRBV12-2 is tagged as a pseudogene. The CDR3 runs to 17 residues. The CDR3: CASRYPGLAGGWETQYF. The CDR3 nucleotides are TGTGCAAGTCGTTATCCGGGACTAGCGGGAGGATGGGAGACCCAGTACTTC.

The chain employs TRBV7-2 and TRBJ2-1; 11 bases are a match to TRBD2. The CDR3 totals 17 residues. Trimming removed 2 bases from V and 4 bases from J; junction bases left unmatched: 7. Germline V lookup: CDR1 SGHTA, CDR2 FQGNSA. CDR3 sequence (DNA): TGTGCCAGCAGCTTAATCAGGGGACTAGCGGAATACAATGAGCAGTTCTTC. Its protein product is CASSLIRGLAEYNEQFF.

In the case of this clone: One junction end does not reproduce the germline sequence, and a read error may be involved. The chain recombines TRBV19 with TRBJ1-1; perhaps TRBD1 as D (5 bases). The CDR3 length is 17 residues. CDR1 is LNHDA and CDR2 is SQIVND in the germline V gene (reference sequence). CDR3 nucleotide sequence: TGTGCCAGTAGGATAGACGAGACCGGGACGGTGAACACTGAAGCTTTCTTT. This encodes CASRIDETGTVNTEAFF.

The chain combines TRBV5-1 with TRBJ2-5; 7 nucleotides line up with TRBD1. J lost 2 bases, V lost 4 bases, and 2 bases had no gene match. The CDR3 sequence is 13 residues long. Germline loops: CDR1 SGHRS, CDR2 YFSETQ. CDR3 DNA sequence: TGCGCCAGCAGCAGGGGGCTTCAAGAGACCCAGTACTTC. It translates to CASSRGLQETQYF.

The chain employs TRBV7-8 and TRBJ2-7, with D tentatively TRBD2 (5 bases). The CDR3 consists of 14 residues. V dropped 2 bases and J dropped 2 bases, with 10 bases sitting between them. CDR1 is SGHVS, CDR2 FQNEAQ, per germline. CDR3 sequence reads: CASSLSRGAYEQYF. DNA for the CDR3: TGTGCCAGCAGCTTAAGTCGGGGAGCCTACGAGCAGTACTTC.

The chain uses TRBV7-2 and TRBJ2-2; 7 bases fit TRBD1. Germline loops: CDR1 SGHTA, CDR2 FQGNSA. CDR3 length: 14 residues. The V gene end was trimmed by 5 bases and the J gene end by 5 bases; junction bases not matched to a gene: 5. The CDR3 is CASSANRGTGELFF. In DNA, the CDR3 is TGTGCCAGCAGCGCCAACAGGGGAACCGGGGAGCTGTTTTTT.

This chain joins TRBV7-9 and TRBJ2-1, with 8 bases that match TRBD2. J was trimmed by 0 bases and V by 3 bases; bases with no gene match: 4. Germline lookup yields CDR1 SEHNR and CDR2 FQNEAQ (reference sequence). This CDR3 region has 16 residues. The DNA of the CDR3 is TGTGCCAGCAGCTTCCGGGAGGGGATCTCCTACAATGAGCAGTTCTTC. It yields the protein CASSFREGISYNEQFF.

V usage is TRBV20-1 and J usage is TRBJ2-7; D remains ambiguous. The CDR3 runs 11 residues. In germline, CDR1 is DFQATT, CDR2 SNEGSKA (reference sequence). Trimming left V 1 base short and J 6 bases short, with 7 bases between. In DNA, the CDR3 is TGCAGTGCTAGAGTCGCTCTCGAGCAGTACTTC. Amino acid sequence: CSARVALEQYF.

This clone was observed once. The chain uses TRBV5-6 and TRBJ1-2, with 9 bases aligning to TRBD1. J lost 3 bases, V lost 3 bases, and 3 bases had no gene match. CDR1 is SGHDT, CDR2 YYEEEE, per germline. This CDR3 spans 14 amino acids. The CDR3: CASSSGQGYYGYTF. The CDR3 DNA sequence: TGTGCCAGCAGCTCAGGACAGGGGTACTATGGCTACACCTTC. Together with reference TRBV5-6 and TRBJ1-2, the CDR3 gives the full variable domain: DAGVTQSPTHLIKTRGQQVTLRCSPKSGHDTVSWYQQALGQGPQFIFQYYEEEERQRGNFPDRFSGHQFPNYSSELNVNALLLGDSALYLCASSSGQGYYGYTFGSGTRLTVV.